This T cell receptor (beta chain) was documented in a study of human T cells and chemical hapten exposure. Note on this clonotype: Its antigen is not identified.

Original methodology: Individual samples carried between about 20,000 and 700,000 TCRs, with roughly 95,000 as the median. TCRdb itself ran the RACE reads through MiXCR, one entry per CDR3 protein. The V and J calls come from TCRdb's annotation, not from the publication. The profile shows tens of thousands of distinct CDR3 sequences, roughly an eighth of them singletons. Study-level findings and limits: Patch test score was positively correlated with the counts of TCRs that had expanded at PT1. Among expanded TCRs, significantly more large CDR3 similarity clusters formed than among controls.

Time point in this sample: patch test 3, about 24 weeks after DPC sensitization. Treatment here: therapeutic diphenylcyclopropenone sensitization with weekly scalp DPC. V shed 2 bases, J shed 7 bases, and the junction held 7 bases outside the gene matches. The CDR3 is made up of 15 amino acids. From germline, CDR1 is KGHSH and CDR2 LQKENI. V gene TRBV18 combines with J gene TRBJ2-1; TRBD1 matches at 8 bases. The specimen was whole blood, collected in connection with sensitization to the hapten diphenylcyclopropenone (DPC). The receptor's source is a man aged 25-45 years with alopecia areata. Some clones in this sample may be carry-over from other donors' samples. CDR3 sequence: CASSPTMDRANEQFF. The CDR3 DNA is TGTGCCAGCTCACCAACAATGGACAGGGCGAATGAGCAGTTCTTC.